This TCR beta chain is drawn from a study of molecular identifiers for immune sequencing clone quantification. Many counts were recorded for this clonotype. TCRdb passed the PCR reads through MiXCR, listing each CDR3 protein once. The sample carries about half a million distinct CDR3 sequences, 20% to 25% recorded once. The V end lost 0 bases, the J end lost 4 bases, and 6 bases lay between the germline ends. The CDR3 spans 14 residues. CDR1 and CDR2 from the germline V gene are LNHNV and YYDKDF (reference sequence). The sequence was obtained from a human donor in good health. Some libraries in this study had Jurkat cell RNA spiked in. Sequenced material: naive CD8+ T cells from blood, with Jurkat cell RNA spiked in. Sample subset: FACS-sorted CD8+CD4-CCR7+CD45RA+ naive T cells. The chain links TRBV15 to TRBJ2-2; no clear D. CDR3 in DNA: TGTGCCACCAGCAGAGACCGGGCCACCGGGGAGCTGTTTTTT. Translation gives CATSRDRATGELFF.